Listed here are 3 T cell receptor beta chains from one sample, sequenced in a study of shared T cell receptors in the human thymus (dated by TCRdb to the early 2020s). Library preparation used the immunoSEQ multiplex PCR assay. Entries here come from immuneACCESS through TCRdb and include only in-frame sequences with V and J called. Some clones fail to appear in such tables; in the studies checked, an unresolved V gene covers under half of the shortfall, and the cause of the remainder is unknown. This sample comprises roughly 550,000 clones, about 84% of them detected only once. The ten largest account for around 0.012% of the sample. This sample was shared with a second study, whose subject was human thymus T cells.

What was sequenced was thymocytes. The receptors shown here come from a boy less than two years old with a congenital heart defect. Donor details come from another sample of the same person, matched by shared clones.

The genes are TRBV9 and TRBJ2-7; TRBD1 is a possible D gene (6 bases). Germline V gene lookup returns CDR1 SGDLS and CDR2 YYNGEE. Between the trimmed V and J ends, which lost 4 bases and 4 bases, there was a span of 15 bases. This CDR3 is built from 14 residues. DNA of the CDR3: TGTGCCAGCAGCATCGACAGGACCCTTTACGAGCAGTACTTC. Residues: CASSIDRTLYEQYF.

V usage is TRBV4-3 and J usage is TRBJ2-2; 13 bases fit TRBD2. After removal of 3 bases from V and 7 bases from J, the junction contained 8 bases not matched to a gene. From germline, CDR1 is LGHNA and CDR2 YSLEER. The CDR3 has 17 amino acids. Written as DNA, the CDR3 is TGCGCCAGCAGCCAGGAACTAGCGGGAGGGCCCATCGGGGAGCTGTTTTTT. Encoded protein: CASSQELAGGPIGELFF.

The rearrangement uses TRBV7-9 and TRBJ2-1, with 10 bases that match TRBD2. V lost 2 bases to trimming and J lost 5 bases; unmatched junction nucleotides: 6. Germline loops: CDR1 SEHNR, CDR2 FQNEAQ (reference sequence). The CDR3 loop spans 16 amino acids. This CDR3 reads CASSLSLSGRDNEQFF. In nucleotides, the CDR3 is TGTGCCAGCAGCTTAAGCCTCAGCGGGAGGGACAATGAGCAGTTCTTC.